The entry below gives a single TCR beta chain sequence along with its context. The source of the sample is a study of cytomegalovirus exposure and HLA in healthy donors. A multiplex PCR was run with 60 Vbeta primers and 13 Jbeta primers. Produced via immunoSEQ multiplex PCR; TCRdb's table is partial and in-frame only. This repertoire shows roughly 100,000 clones, around a tenth found once; its top ten account for 5.1%. The CDR3 length is 14 residues. V trimming: 5 bases; J trimming: 7 bases; junction bases outside the gene matches: 8. The germline gives CDR1 SEHNR, CDR2 FQNEAQ (reference sequence). The chain carries TRBV7-9 and TRBJ1-2; TRBD1 agrees at 9 bases. Sequenced material: PBMCs. The sequence was collected from a man aged 45-60 years in good health and CMV-seropositive. DNA of the CDR3: TGTGCCAGCAGCCCTCCGGGACAGGGACGTGGCTACACCTTC. Its translation: CASSPPGQGRGYTF.